The present entry profiles one T cell receptor beta chain with its context. The data derive from a study of CD8 T cells in Susac syndrome. The CDR3 length is 15 residues. Germline CDR1 reads SGHRS; CDR2 reads YFSETQ. Between the trimmed V and J ends, which lost 0 bases and 0 bases, there was a span of 8 bases. Sequencing targeted TCR beta in T cells from blood (CD8+ and CD4+). Negative isolation yielded the CD8+ and CD4+ T cells, while FACS enriched the TEMRA cells. Roughly 0.45 to 1 ug RNA was reverse transcribed with random hexamers. The method of amplification for TCR beta CDR3 was immunoSEQ multiplex PCR, covering 54 Vbeta and 13 Jbeta. One entry per CDR3 protein, called by TCRdb with MiXCR from the immunoSEQ multiplex PCR reads. The table lists approximately 80,000 distinct CDR3 sequences, roughly 90% of them singletons.

Input material: CD8+ T cells from PBMCs. The chain joins TRBV5-1 to TRBJ2-3, with a weak D call TRBD2 (5 bases). This clonotype originated in a human donor with multiple sclerosis. CDR3 amino acids: CASSLESGSTDTQYF. CDR3 nucleotides: TGCGCCAGCAGCTTGGAAAGCGGAAGCACAGATACGCAGTATTTT.